This TCR beta chain emerged from a study of shared clonotypes between healthy human individuals. Study information: The donor group consisted of two women and three men, aged 18 to 49.

Assay: immunoSEQ multiplex PCR; the TCRdb copy retains only in-frame clones and omits some. The sample shows over a million clones, less than 99% of them seen only once. Comment on this clone: The antigen is undetermined.

Study-level results: Some clonotypes were shared by all four sorted-subset donors, while others were not shared. The non-shared ones had lower generation probabilities than the shared ones.

Donors comprised only Caucasian adults living in Nashville, Tennessee. This CDR3 region has 15 residues. Trimming shortened V by 8 bases and J by 3 bases, and 19 bases separated the two germline ends. Germline values: CDR1 SGHTA, CDR2 FQGNSA. Sequencing was carried out using naive CD4+ T cells sorted from blood. Subset denoted: CD45RA+ positively selected. The clonotype originates from a man aged 30-40 years in good health. This chain uses TRBV7-2 with TRBJ2-5; a weak D match, TRBD2 (6 bases). The CDR3 DNA is TGTGCCAGCCGAGCCGGGCGGAGGGAAAAAGAGACCCAGTACTTC. The encoded protein is CASRAGRREKETQYF.